This TCR beta chain was retrieved from a study of blood T cell repertoires in COVID-19. Overall study context: Samples taken during acute and convalescent COVID-19 were collected in the United States, Italy and Spain. T cells, B-cell-depleted T cells, or PBMCs provided the cDNA or gDNA that served as material.

Original handling: Counts of nucleated cells, estimated from reference gene primer amplification, were obtained. Produced via immunoSEQ multiplex PCR; TCRdb's table is partial and in-frame only. V and J calls and clone size are those listed in that table; D and trimming were worked out from the DNA. The profile shows tens of thousands of clones, 75% to 90% of them singletons. CDR3 length: 14 amino acids. V shed 5 bases and J shed 10 bases, with 15 bases lying between them. Germline-derived CDR1 and CDR2 are MDHEN and SYDVKM. This clonotype was obtained from a man aged 25-40 years with acute or convalescent COVID-19. The sample consisted of peripheral blood. The chain recombines TRBV28 with TRBJ1-6; D call uncertain. The CDR3 loop is CASSRMRVGSPLHF. In DNA, the CDR3 is TGTGCCAGCAGTCGGATGCGGGTAGGGTCACCCCTCCACTTT.